Each of the 3 T cell receptor beta chains below was sequenced from the same sample in a study of blood T cell repertoires in COVID-19. Measured with immunoSEQ multiplex PCR; TCRdb has only the in-frame clones, and not every one. The sample has about 250,000 clones; approximately 80% are singletons. The sample was peripheral blood. These receptors came from a woman aged 80 or older with active or convalescent COVID-19.

This clone has a handful of counts. The gene calls are TRBV27 and TRBJ1-2; 8 bases fit TRBD1. Germline assignment: CDR1 MNHEY and CDR2 SMNVEV (reference sequence). The CDR3 runs 14 residues. V lost 6 bases and J lost 8; bases outside the gene matches: 11. CDR3 sequence reads: CASRKNRGEYGYTF. The CDR3 DNA sequence: TGTGCCAGCAGAAAGAACAGGGGGGAATACGGCTACACCTTC.

This chain joins TRBV3-1 (or the pseudogene TRBV3-2) and TRBJ2-7; 8 positions match TRBD2. Trimming cost V 0 bases and J 5 bases; bases outside gene matches: 12. This CDR3 contains 17 residues. The germline gives CDR1 LGHDT, CDR2 YNNKEL (reference sequence). This chain's CDR3 is CASSQDFAGTRAHEQYF. The DNA for the CDR3 is TGTGCCAGCAGCCAAGATTTCGCGGGGACTAGAGCCCACGAGCAGTACTTC.

This chain joins TRBV5-4 and TRBJ2-7; 10 bases fit TRBD2. Trimming took 4 bases from V and 7 from J; bases not matched to a gene: 17. Germline CDR1 is SGHNT and CDR2 is YYREEE (reference sequence). This CDR3 region has 17 residues. The CDR3 coding sequence is TGTGCCAGCAGCCCGAGGGGGCTAGCGGGAGAGAGTCAAGAGCAGTACTTC. Amino acid sequence: CASSPRGLAGESQEQYF.